This TCR beta chain emerged from a study of Graves' ophthalmopathy and Graves' hyperthyroidism. The study amplified TCR beta CDR3 regions using RNA transcripts. The first-round RT-PCR employed HTBI primers together with the Qiagen OneStep RT-PCR kit. A multiplex PCR was then performed as the second round. TCRdb re-derived calls from the multiplex PCR reads in MiXCR, one entry per CDR3 protein. The table lists 300,000 or so distinct CDR3 sequences, roughly 16% of them singletons. CDR1 SGHTA and CDR2 FQGNSA come from the germline V gene. V was pared by 3 bases and J by 0 bases, with 8 bases between. The CDR3 spans 14 residues.

Material for sequencing was peripheral blood. This sequence joins TRBV7-2 and TRBJ2-5; tentative D call: TRBD1 (5 bases). The receptor was derived from an adult man with Graves' ophthalmopathy. For the CDR3, the DNA is TGTGCCAGCAGCTTCTCCAGGGACCAAGAGACCCAGTACTTC. Translated: CASSFSRDQETQYF.